This record concerns one TCR beta chain sequence. The data are from a study of shared clonotypes between healthy human individuals. Germline lookup yields CDR1 SGHAT and CDR2 FQDESV (reference sequence). Germline trimming cut 5 bases from V and 4 bases from J; bases unmatched to any gene: 13. There are 17 residues in the CDR3. Data came from immunoSEQ multiplex PCR; TCRdb stores just in-frame clones and leaves some out. The sample records 2 million to 3 million clones, 93% being singletons. What was sequenced was naive CD4+ T cells from PBMCs. Subset described: CD45RA+ positively selected. The sequence came from a man aged 18-30 years in good health. Some clones in this sample may be carry-over from other donors' samples. The chain employs TRBV11-1 and TRBJ2-3; TRBD2 agrees at 9 bases. CDR3 protein: CASSLRAGGRVADTQYF. Here the CDR3 DNA reads TGTGCCAGCAGCCTCCGTGCAGGCGGGAGGGTGGCAGATACGCAGTATTTT.